The entry below gives a single T cell receptor beta chain sequence along with its context. What it recognizes is unknown. This sample is drawn from a study of T cell repertoires in cytomegalovirus infection. As for the study in general: Recently identified HLA-C-restricted CMV epitopes and well-studied HLA-B-restricted CMV epitopes were used by the study. Public signatures in TCR beta pointed to CMV infection and matching HLA type. Broader study findings: What dominated the ex vivo response were HLA-C-restricted CMV-specific TCR beta clonotypes.

V was clipped by 3 bases and J by 3 bases; unmatched bases: 11. Germline V CDR1 and CDR2: SEHNR, FQNEAQ (reference sequence). This CDR3 has 17 amino acids. TCRdb called the reads again in MiXCR, with one record for every CDR3 protein. The sample shows approximately 340,000 distinct CDR3 sequences, roughly 28% of them seen only once. The chain couples TRBV7-9 to TRBJ2-1; 7 nucleotides line up with TRBD2. Sequenced material: cultured PBMCs, taken from culture after CMV antigen stimulation. The source is a human donor in good health (CMV status not recorded). Some clones in this sample may be carry-over from other donors' samples. Written as DNA, the CDR3 is TGTGCCAGCAGCTTGCCACTAGCGCAAAGGGGCTACAATGAGCAGTTCTTC. Its protein is CASSLPLAQRGYNEQFF.